The 27 T cell receptor beta chains listed next were all sequenced from one sample in a study of CXCR3-negative and CXCR3-positive naive CD8 T cells. It was by 5' RACE with UMI labels that the TRB cDNA libraries were prepared. From the 5' RACE reads, TCRdb lists one entry per CDR3 protein and no DNA. The sample data list 100,000 to 150,000 distinct CDR3 sequences. Material for sequencing was naive CXCR3- CD8+ T cells from blood. As to subset: CD45RO-CCR7+CD27+CD95- naive CD8+ T cells lacking CXCR3 (TNR3-). These receptors all stem from a human donor in good health. Some clones in this sample may be carry-over from other donors' samples.

The chain couples TRBV21-1 to TRBJ2-3; TCRdb's D call, TRBD1, is unchecked because there is no DNA. TRBV21-1 is deemed a pseudogene. This CDR3 is 14 amino acids long. The CDR3 sequence is CASSKSQGTDTQYF.

The chain carries TRBV20-1 and TRBJ2-1; TCRdb reports TRBD2, a call that lacks DNA to check it against. The CDR3 sequence is 16 residues long. Germline V gene sequence: CDR1 DFQATT, CDR2 SNEGSKA (reference sequence). CDR3 in amino acids: CSARDARGRSYNEQFF.

The V and J genes are TRBV29-1 and TRBJ2-3; TCRdb's assignment of TRBD2 cannot be checked, as there is no DNA. Germline V CDR1 and CDR2: SQVTM, ANQGSEA. This CDR3 contains 13 residues. CDR3 amino acids: CSVAGGSTDTQYF.

The rearrangement joins TRBV20-1 to TRBJ2-3; the D call from TCRdb, TRBD2, cannot be confirmed without DNA. This CDR3 contains 15 residues. Germline loops: CDR1 DFQATT, CDR2 SNEGSKA (reference sequence). The CDR3: CSAQKPGLITDTQYF.

The V call is TRBV5-1, the J call TRBJ2-7; TCRdb calls TRBD1, which cannot be checked without DNA. Germline V gives CDR1 SGHRS, CDR2 YFSETQ. The length of the CDR3 is 15 residues. The CDR3 sequence: CASMRTSGAEYEQYF.

The chain recombines TRBV25-1 with TRBJ1-2. The germline gives CDR1 MGHDK, CDR2 SYGVNS. The CDR3 is made up of 12 amino acids. The CDR3 reads CASRDSYYGYTF.

V and J are TRBV7-9 and TRBJ1-1. The CDR3 totals 14 residues. Germline V gene lookup returns CDR1 SEHNR and CDR2 FQNEAQ (reference sequence). CDR3 amino acids: CASSPRTGSTEAFF.

The gene calls are TRBV12-3 or TRBV12-4 and TRBJ2-1; TCRdb indicates TRBD2, and absent DNA this call remains unverified. The CDR3 consists of 15 residues. The CDR3: CASRPSGRRDNEQFF.

The chain links TRBV7-9 to TRBJ2-1; TCRdb lists TRBD1, though no DNA is available to test this call. The CDR3 has 11 residues. CDR1 and CDR2 from the germline V gene are SEHNR and FQNEAQ (reference sequence). The CDR3 protein is CASSLGGAQFF.

This chain uses TRBV29-1 with TRBJ2-6; the D call of TRBD2 rests on TCRdb alone, since no DNA is present to check it. The CDR3 consists of 15 residues. CDR1 and CDR2 (germline): SQVTM, ANQGSEA. The CDR3 spells CSVSSGRAGANVLTF. Complete variable domain (other parts from reference TRBV29-1 and TRBJ2-6): SAVISQKPSRDICQRGTSLTIQCQVDSQVTMMFWYRQQPGQSLTLIATANQGSEATYESGFVIDKFPISRPNLTFSTLTVSNMSPEDSSIYLCSVSSGRAGANVLTFGAGSRLTVL.

The V call is TRBV28, the J call TRBJ1-1; TCRdb proposes TRBD1, but this gene call is untestable without DNA. Germline V gene lookup returns CDR1 MDHEN and CDR2 SYDVKM. This CDR3 region has 14 residues. This chain's CDR3 is CASSLAGAATEAFF.

The rearrangement links TRBV28 to TRBJ2-1; TCRdb names TRBD1, which stays unverified in the absence of DNA. Germline V CDR1 and CDR2: MDHEN, SYDVKM. This CDR3 spans 15 amino acids. CDR3 sequence reads: CASSLGDRGRNEQFF.

The rearrangement uses TRBV7-8 and TRBJ2-5; the D call of TRBD1 rests on TCRdb alone, since no DNA is present to check it. The CDR3 consists of 15 residues. Germline assignment: CDR1 SGHVS and CDR2 FQNEAQ. The CDR3 loop reads CASRTGRKYQETQYF.

The chain couples TRBV29-1 to TRBJ1-2. CDR1 is SQVTM and CDR2 is ANQGSEA in the germline V gene. The CDR3 is 12 amino acids. The CDR3 spells CSGDTTVYGYTF. Full variable domain (missing parts from reference TRBV29-1 and TRBJ1-2): SAVISQKPSRDICQRGTSLTIQCQVDSQVTMMFWYRQQPGQSLTLIATANQGSEATYESGFVIDKFPISRPNLTFSTLTVSNMSPEDSSIYLCSGDTTVYGYTFGSGTRLTVV.

The rearrangement links TRBV14 to TRBJ2-5; TCRdb's assignment of TRBD2 cannot be checked, as there is no DNA. This CDR3 contains 15 residues. The V gene's germline CDR1 is SGHDN and CDR2 FVKESK. The CDR3 sequence: CASSHFSSGVETQYF.

J is TRBJ1-1 and V is TRBV25-1; lacking DNA, the TRBD1 call made by TCRdb goes unchecked. This CDR3 has 12 amino acids. Per the germline V gene, CDR1 is MGHDK and CDR2 is SYGVNS. The CDR3 reads CATQGMNTEAFF.

This chain uses TRBV11-2 with TRBJ2-3; TCRdb lists TRBD2, though no DNA is available to test this call. From germline, CDR1 is SGHAT and CDR2 FQNNGV. This CDR3 comprises 15 residues. The chain's CDR3 is CASSSSLKSPDTQYF.

The chain combines TRBV5-1 with TRBJ2-1. Germline CDR1 and CDR2: SGHRS and YFSETQ. The CDR3 has 15 residues. CDR3 loop: CASSLEKLSYNEQFF.

The chain employs TRBV7-9 and TRBJ2-2. This CDR3 region has 15 residues. Germline V CDR1 and CDR2: SEHNR, FQNEAQ (reference sequence). CDR3 loop: CASSFKWGDTGELFF.

The rearrangement uses TRBV20-1 and TRBJ2-7; the TCRdb D gene call, TRBD1, has no DNA to confirm it. The germline CDR1 and CDR2 sequences are DFQATT and SNEGSKA (reference sequence). The CDR3 is 15 amino acids. This CDR3 is CSARDPAGVSYEQYF.

The V gene is TRBV2, the J gene TRBJ2-1; without DNA, the TCRdb call of TRBD2 cannot be checked. Germline V gene lookup returns CDR1 SNHLY and CDR2 FYNNEI. This CDR3 comprises 17 residues. The CDR3 is CASSEAASPSVGSEQFF.

The rearrangement uses TRBV10-2 and TRBJ1-5; TCRdb outputs TRBD1, but without DNA this stays unchecked. The germline V gene has CDR1 WSHSY and CDR2 SAAADI. The CDR3 length is 15 residues. The CDR3 protein is CASTASTGQNQPQHF.

This chain joins TRBV4-3 and TRBJ2-7; TCRdb names TRBD2, which stays unverified in the absence of DNA. The germline V gene has CDR1 LGHNA and CDR2 YSLEER. The CDR3 spans 18 residues. The CDR3 loop reads CASSQGLAGGQISYEQYF.

The V gene is TRBV7-7, the J gene TRBJ1-6; TCRdb outputs TRBD1, but without DNA this stays unchecked. The CDR3 runs to 12 residues. The germline V gene encodes CDR1 SSHAT and CDR2 FNYEAQ (reference sequence). CDR3 protein: CASGTGVSPLHF.

This rearrangement joins TRBV28 to TRBJ2-1; TCRdb reports TRBD1, a call that lacks DNA to check it against. This CDR3 has 12 residues. From germline, CDR1 is MDHEN and CDR2 SYDVKM. The CDR3 spells CASTRGVDEQFF.

This sequence joins TRBV7-9 and TRBJ2-5; the D call from TCRdb, TRBD1, cannot be confirmed without DNA. The CDR3 is 15 amino acids. Germline V CDR1 and CDR2: SEHNR, FQNEAQ (reference sequence). The CDR3 region is CASSLVGTSGETQYF.

The J gene is TRBJ1-1, the V gene TRBV5-1; without DNA, the TCRdb call of TRBD1 cannot be checked. Germline V gene data show CDR1 as SGHRS and CDR2 as YFSETQ. This CDR3 has 15 amino acids. The chain's CDR3 is CASSGSGLLNTEAFF.